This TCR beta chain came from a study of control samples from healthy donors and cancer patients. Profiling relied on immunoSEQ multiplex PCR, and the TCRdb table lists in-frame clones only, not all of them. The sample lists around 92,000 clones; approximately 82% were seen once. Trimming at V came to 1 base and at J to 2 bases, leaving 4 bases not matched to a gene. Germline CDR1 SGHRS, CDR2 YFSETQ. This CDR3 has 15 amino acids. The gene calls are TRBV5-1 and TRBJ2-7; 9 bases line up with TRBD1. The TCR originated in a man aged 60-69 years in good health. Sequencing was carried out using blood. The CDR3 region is CASSLTGGAAYEQYF. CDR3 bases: TGCGCCAGCAGCTTGACAGGGGGCGCAGCCTACGAGCAGTACTTC. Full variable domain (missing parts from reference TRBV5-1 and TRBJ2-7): KAGVTQTPRYLIKTRGQQVTLSCSPISGHRSVSWYQQTPGQGLQFLFEYFSETQRNKGNFPGRFSGRQFSNSRSEMNVSTLELGDSALYLCASSLTGGAAYEQYFGPGTRLTVT.